The text below deals with one T cell receptor (beta chain). These data are taken from a study of blood T cell repertoires in COVID-19. Overall study: Italy, Spain and the United States were the sources of the convalescent and acute COVID-19 samples. Sample material is recorded as cDNA or gDNA derived from T cells, B-cell-depleted T cells, or PBMCs.

Per the authors' pipeline: It was from reference gene primer amplification that nucleated cell counts were estimated. Profiling relied on immunoSEQ multiplex PCR, and the TCRdb table lists in-frame clones only, not all of them. That table gives V, J and clone size, and the DNA gave D and trimming. Of about 150,000 clones in the sample, roughly 87% were seen once. The receptor was derived from a human donor in a cohort sampled during active COVID-19. Input material: peripheral blood.

CDR3 DNA: TGTGCCAGCAGCCCAAAGCGGGGTTTCACCTTC. Translation: CASSPKRGFTF. The chain couples TRBV7-2 to TRBJ1-2; D ambiguous. V was clipped by 5 bases and J by 13 bases, with 14 bases between them. The CDR3 is 11 residues long. Germline V lookup: CDR1 SGHTA, CDR2 FQGNSA.